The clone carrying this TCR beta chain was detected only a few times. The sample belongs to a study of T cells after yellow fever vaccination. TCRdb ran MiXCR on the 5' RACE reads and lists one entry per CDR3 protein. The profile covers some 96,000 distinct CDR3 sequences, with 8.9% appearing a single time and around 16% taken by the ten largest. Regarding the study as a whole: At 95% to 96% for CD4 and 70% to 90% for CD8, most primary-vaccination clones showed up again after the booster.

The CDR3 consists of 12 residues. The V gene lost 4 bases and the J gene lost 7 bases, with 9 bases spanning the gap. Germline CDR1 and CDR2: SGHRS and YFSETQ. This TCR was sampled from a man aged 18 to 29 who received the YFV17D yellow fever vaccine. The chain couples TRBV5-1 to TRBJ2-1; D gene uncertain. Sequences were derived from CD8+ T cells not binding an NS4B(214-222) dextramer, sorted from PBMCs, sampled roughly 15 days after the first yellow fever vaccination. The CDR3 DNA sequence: TGCGCCAGCAGCCCTTGGGGTAATGAGCAGTTCTTC. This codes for CASSPWGNEQFF.